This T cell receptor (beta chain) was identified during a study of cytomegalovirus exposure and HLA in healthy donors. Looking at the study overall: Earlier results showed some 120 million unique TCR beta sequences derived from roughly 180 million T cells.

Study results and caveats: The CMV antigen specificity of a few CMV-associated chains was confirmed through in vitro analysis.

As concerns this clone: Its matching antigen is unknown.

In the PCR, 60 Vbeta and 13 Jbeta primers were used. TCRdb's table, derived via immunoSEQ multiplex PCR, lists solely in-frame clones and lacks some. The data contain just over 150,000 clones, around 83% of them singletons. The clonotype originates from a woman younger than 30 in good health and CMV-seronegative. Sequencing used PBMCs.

CDR3 DNA: TGTGCCAGTAGTACGGGGTTAAATAACTATGGCTACACCTTC. Translating it yields CASSTGLNNYGYTF. The chain carries TRBV19 and TRBJ1-2; D is ambiguous. Per the germline V gene, CDR1 is LNHDA and CDR2 is SQIVND (reference sequence). V shed 4 bases and J shed 1 base, with 10 bases lying between them. The CDR3 runs to 14 residues.